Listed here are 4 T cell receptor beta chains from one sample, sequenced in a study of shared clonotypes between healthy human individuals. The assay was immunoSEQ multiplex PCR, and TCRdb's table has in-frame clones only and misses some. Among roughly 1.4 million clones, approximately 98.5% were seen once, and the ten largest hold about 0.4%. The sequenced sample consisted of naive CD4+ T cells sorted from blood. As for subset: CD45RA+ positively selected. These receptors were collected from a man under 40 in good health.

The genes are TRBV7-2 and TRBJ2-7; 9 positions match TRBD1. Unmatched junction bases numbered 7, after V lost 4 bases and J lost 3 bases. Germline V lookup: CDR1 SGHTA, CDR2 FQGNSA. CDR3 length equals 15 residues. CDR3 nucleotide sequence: TGTGCCAGCAGCTCCCGGACAGGGGAAATCTACGAGCAGTACTTC. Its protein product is CASSSRTGEIYEQYF.

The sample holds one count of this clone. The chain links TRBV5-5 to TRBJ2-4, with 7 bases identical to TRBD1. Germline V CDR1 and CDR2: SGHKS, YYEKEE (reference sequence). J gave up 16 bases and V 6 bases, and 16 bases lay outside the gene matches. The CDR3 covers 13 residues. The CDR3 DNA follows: TGTGCCAGCAACGAGCTACCACAGGGGAATAGATACTTC. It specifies CASNELPQGNRYF.

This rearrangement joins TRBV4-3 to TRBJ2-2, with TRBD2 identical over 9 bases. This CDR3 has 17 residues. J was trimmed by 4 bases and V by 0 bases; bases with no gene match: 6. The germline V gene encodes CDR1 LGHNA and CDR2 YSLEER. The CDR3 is CASSQDLAGGPTGELFF. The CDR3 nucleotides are TGCGCCAGCAGCCAAGATCTGGCGGGAGGGCCCACCGGGGAGCTGTTTTTT.

Here the CDR3 reads CASSLKIRDDEQYF. In DNA form, the CDR3 reads TGTGCCAGCAGCTTAAAAATAAGGGACGACGAGCAGTACTTC. The chain employs TRBV7-8 and TRBJ2-7; TRBD1 or TRBD2 may be the D gene (5 bases each). Germline assignment: CDR1 SGHVS and CDR2 FQNEAQ. V gave up 2 bases and J gave up 5 bases, with 13 bases separating them. This CDR3 spans 14 amino acids. The whole variable domain, remainder taken from reference TRBV7-8 and TRBJ2-7, is GAGVSQSPRYKVAKRGQDVALRCDPISGHVSLFWYQQALGQGPEFLTYFQNEAQLDKSGLPSDRFFAERPEGSVSTLKIQRTQQEDSAVYLCASSLKIRDDEQYFGPGTRLTVT.